A selection of T cell receptor beta chains follows, all from one sample in a study of blood T cell repertoires in COVID-19. Some clones are missing from TCRdb's copy, which holds only in-frame ones; the method was immunoSEQ multiplex PCR. The sample contains about 670,000 clones, approximately 90% of which appear only once. Source material: peripheral blood. The receptors were sampled from a woman between 18 and 29 years old with acute or convalescent COVID-19. CDR3s include the opening cysteine and the closing phenylalanine or tryptophan. The D gene is left open where the match is weak. Size is omitted from some rows. Given values are once, few, many or a class for expanded clones.

v_call: TRBV4-1
j_call: TRBJ1-2
clone_size: -
d_call: -
cdr3_nt: TGCGCCAGCAGCCAAGTTATAGGGGCAGGCGGCTACACCTTC
cdr3_aa: CASSQVIGAGGYTF

v_call: TRBV24-1
j_call: TRBJ1-3
clone_size: -
d_call: TRBD1
cdr3_nt: TGTGCCACCAGTGATTCAACAGGGGGCGCCGGAAACACCATATATTTT
cdr3_aa: CATSDSTGGAGNTIYF

v_call: TRBV14
j_call: TRBJ2-1
clone_size: -
d_call: -
cdr3_nt: TGTGCCAGCAGCCAAGAGCTAGCTCCCTACAATGAGCAGTTCTTC
cdr3_aa: CASSQELAPYNEQFF

v_call: TRBV7-9
j_call: TRBJ2-1
clone_size: -
d_call: -
cdr3_nt: TGTGCCAGCAGCTTAGCCAGGGACTTCAATGAGCAGTTCTTC
cdr3_aa: CASSLARDFNEQFF

v_call: TRBV3-1/TRBV3-2
j_call: TRBJ2-6
clone_size: -
d_call: -
cdr3_nt: TGTGCCAGCACCTCAAATAGGGGATCCGGGGCCAACGTCCTGACTTTC
cdr3_aa: CASTSNRGSGANVLTF

v_call: TRBV2
j_call: TRBJ1-6
clone_size: -
d_call: -
cdr3_nt: TGTGCCAGCAGTGTGACAGGCGTCGGGTCACCCCTCCACTTT
cdr3_aa: CASSVTGVGSPLHF

v_call: TRBV11-2
j_call: TRBJ1-4
clone_size: -
d_call: TRBD1
cdr3_nt: TGTGCCAGCAGCCTTGACAGGGGAAATAATGAAAAACTGTTTTTT
cdr3_aa: CASSLDRGNNEKLFF

v_call: TRBV15
j_call: TRBJ2-7
clone_size: -
d_call: TRBD1
cdr3_nt: TGTGCCACCAGCGGACAGGGTACACAGTACGAGCAGTACTTC
cdr3_aa: CATSGQGTQYEQYF

v_call: TRBV25-1
j_call: TRBJ2-1
clone_size: -
d_call: TRBD1
cdr3_nt: TGTGCCAGCAGTGAATGGGGACAGGGTGAGCAGTTCTTC
cdr3_aa: CASSEWGQGEQFF

v_call: TRBV30
j_call: TRBJ1-3
clone_size: -
d_call: -
cdr3_nt: TGTGCCTGGAGTGTTGGGCCGGTCTCTGGAAACACCATATATTTT
cdr3_aa: CAWSVGPVSGNTIYF

v_call: TRBV9
j_call: TRBJ2-3
clone_size: once
d_call: TRBD2
cdr3_nt: TGTGCCAGCAGCGTACGCGGGGGGCTACGCCAGTCGCAGTATTTT
cdr3_aa: CASSVRGGLRQSQYF

v_call: TRBV21-1
j_call: TRBJ1-4
clone_size: -
d_call: -
cdr3_nt: TGTGCCAGCAGAGACAGGCATAATGAAAAACTGTTTTTT
cdr3_aa: CASRDRHNEKLFF

v_call: TRBV5-6
j_call: TRBJ2-7
clone_size: -
d_call: -
cdr3_nt: TGTGCCAGCAGCTTGGCGCAGGGTATTTACGAGCAGTACTTC
cdr3_aa: CASSLAQGIYEQYF